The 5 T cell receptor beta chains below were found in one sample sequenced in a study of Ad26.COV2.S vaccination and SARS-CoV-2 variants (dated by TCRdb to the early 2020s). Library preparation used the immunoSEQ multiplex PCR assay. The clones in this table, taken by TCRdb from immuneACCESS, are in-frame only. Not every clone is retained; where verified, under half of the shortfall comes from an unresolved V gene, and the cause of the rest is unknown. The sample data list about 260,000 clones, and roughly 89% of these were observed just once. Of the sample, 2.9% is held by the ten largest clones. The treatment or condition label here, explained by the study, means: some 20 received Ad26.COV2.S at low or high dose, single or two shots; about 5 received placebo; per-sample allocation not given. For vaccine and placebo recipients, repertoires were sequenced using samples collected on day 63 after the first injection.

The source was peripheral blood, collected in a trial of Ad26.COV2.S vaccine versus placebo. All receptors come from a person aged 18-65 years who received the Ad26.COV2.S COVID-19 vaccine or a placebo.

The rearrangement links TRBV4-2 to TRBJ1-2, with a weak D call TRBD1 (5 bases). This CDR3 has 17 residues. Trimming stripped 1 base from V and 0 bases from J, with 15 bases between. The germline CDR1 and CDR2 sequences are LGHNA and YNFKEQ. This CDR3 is CASSQGPQGLANYGYTF. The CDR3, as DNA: TGTGCCAGCAGCCAAGGGCCCCAGGGTTTGGCTAACTATGGCTACACCTTC.

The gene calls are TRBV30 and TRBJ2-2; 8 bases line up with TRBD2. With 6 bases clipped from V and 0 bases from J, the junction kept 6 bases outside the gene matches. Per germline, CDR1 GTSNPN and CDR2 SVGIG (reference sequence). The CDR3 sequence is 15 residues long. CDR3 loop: CACKLAATNTGELFF. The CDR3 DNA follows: TGTGCCTGTAAACTAGCGGCTACGAACACCGGGGAGCTGTTTTTT.

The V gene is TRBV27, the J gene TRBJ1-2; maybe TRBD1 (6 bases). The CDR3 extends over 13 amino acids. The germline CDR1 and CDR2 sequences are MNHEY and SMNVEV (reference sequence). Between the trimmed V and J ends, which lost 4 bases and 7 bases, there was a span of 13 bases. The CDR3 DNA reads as TGTGCCAGCAGTTACAGGGTTTCAGGTGGCTACACCTTC. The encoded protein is CASSYRVSGGYTF.

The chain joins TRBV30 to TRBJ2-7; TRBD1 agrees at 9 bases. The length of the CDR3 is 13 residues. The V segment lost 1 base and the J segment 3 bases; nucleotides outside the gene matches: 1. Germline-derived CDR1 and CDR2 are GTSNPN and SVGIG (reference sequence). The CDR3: CAWSGQGVYEQYF. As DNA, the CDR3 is TGTGCCTGGAGTGGACAGGGGGTCTACGAGCAGTACTTC.

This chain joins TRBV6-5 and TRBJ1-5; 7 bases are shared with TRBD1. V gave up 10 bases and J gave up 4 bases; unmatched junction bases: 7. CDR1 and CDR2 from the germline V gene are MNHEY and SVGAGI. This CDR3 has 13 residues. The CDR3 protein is CATTRGANQPQHF. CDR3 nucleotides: TGTGCCACAACCAGGGGGGCGAATCAGCCCCAGCATTTT.